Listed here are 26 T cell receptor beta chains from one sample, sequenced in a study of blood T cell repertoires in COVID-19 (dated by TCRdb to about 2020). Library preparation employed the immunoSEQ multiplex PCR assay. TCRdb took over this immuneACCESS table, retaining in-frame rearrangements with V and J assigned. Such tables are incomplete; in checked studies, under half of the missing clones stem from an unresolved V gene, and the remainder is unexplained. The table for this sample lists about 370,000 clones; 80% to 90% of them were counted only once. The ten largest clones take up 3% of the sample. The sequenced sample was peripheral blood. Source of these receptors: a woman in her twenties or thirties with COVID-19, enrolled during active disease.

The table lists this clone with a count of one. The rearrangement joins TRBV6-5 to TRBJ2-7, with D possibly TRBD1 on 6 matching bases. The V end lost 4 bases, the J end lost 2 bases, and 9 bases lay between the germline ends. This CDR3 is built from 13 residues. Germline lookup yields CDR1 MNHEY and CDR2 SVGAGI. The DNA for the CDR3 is TGTGCCAGCAGTTCGGACAGACCCTACGAGCAGTACGTC. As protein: CASSSDRPYEQYV.

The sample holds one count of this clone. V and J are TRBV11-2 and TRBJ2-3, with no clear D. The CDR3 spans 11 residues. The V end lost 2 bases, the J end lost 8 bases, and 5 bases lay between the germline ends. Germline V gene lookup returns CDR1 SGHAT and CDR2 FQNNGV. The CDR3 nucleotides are TGTGCCAGCAGCTTATCTCCTACGCAGTATTTT. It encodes CASSLSPTQYF.

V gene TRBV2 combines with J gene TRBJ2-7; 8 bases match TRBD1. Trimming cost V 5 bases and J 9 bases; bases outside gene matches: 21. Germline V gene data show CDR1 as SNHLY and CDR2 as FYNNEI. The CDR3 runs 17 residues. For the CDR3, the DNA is TGTGCCAGCAGTACCCTTCGACAGGGGCCAACAAAGGAGGGGCAGTACTTC. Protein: CASSTLRQGPTKEGQYF.

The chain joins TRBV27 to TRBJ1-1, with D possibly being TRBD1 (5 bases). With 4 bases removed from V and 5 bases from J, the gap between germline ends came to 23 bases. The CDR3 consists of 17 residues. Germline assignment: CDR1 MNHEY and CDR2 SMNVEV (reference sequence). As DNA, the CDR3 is TGTGCCAGCAGTTCCCTCGGTGGGGGAGGAGAGGGGACTGAAGCTTTCTTT. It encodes CASSSLGGGGEGTEAFF.

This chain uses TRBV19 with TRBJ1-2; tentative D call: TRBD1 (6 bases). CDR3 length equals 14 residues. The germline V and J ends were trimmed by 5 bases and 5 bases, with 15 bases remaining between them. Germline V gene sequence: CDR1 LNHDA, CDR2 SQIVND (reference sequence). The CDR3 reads CASSFRQDPYGYTF. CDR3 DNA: TGTGCCAGTAGTTTCAGACAGGACCCATATGGCTACACCTTC.

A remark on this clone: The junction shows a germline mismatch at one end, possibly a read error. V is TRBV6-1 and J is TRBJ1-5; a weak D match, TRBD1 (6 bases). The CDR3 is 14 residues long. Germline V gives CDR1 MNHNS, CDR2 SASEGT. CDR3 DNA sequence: TGTGCCAGCAGCGAAGTGGGGGGGGCCCAGCCCCAGCATTTT. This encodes CASSEVGGAQPQHF.

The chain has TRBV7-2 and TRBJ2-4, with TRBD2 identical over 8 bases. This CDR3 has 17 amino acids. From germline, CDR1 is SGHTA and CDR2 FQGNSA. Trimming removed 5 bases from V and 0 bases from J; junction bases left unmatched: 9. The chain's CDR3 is CASSPGGGLIAKNIQYF. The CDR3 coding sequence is TGTGCCAGCAGCCCCGGGGGGGGGTTGATAGCCAAAAACATTCAGTACTTC. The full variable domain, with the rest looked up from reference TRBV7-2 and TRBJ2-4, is GAGVSQSPSNKVTEKGKDVELRCDPISGHTALYWYRQSLGQGLEFLIYFQGNSAPDKSGLPSDRFSAERTGGSVSTLTIQRTQQEDSAVYLCASSPGGGLIAKNIQYFGAGTRLSVL.

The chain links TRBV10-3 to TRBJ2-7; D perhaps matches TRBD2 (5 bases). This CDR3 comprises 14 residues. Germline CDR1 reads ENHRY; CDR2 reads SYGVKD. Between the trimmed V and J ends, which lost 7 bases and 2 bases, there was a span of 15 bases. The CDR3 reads CAITPGIGAYEQYF. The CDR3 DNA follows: TGTGCCATCACTCCCGGGATCGGGGCCTACGAGCAGTACTTC.

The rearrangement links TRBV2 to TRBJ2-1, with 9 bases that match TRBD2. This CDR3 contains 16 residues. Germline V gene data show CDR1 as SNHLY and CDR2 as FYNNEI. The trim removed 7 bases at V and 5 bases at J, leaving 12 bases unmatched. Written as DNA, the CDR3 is TGTGCCAGCATGCCCCAGGCTGGCGGGGGGGACAATGAGCAGTTCTTC. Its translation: CASMPQAGGGDNEQFF.

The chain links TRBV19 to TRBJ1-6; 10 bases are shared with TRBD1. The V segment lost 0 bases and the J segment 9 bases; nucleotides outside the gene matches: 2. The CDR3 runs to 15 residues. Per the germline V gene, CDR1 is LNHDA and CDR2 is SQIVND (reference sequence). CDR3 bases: TGTGCCAGTAGTATAGAGGGGACAGGGGTTTCACCCCTCCACTTT. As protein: CASSIEGTGVSPLHF.

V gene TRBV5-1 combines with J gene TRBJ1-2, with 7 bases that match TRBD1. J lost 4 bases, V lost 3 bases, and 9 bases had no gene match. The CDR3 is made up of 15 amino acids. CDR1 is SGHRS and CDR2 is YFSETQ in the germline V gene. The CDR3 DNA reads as TGCGCCAGCAGCTATCAACAGGGGACCACCTATGGCTACACCTTC. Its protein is CASSYQQGTTYGYTF.

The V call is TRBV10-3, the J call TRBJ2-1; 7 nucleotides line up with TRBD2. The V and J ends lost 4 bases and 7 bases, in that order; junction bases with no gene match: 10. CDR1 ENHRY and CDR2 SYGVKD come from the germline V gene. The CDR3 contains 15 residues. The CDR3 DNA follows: TGTGCCATCAGTGGGGTGGCGGGAGAGGGGAATGAGCAGTTCTTC. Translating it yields CAISGVAGEGNEQFF.

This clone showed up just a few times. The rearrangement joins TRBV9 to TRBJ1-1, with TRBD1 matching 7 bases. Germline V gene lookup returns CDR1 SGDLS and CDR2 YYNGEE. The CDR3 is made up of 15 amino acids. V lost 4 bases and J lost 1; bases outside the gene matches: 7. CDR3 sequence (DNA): TGTGCCAGCAGCCCCGGCAGGGGGTCGAACACTGAAGCTTTCTTT. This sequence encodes CASSPGRGSNTEAFF. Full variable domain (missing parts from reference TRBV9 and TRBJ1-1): DSGVTQTPKHLITATGQRVTLRCSPRSGDLSVYWYQQSLDQGLQFLIQYYNGEERAKGNILERFSAQQFPDLHSELNLSSLELGDSALYFCASSPGRGSNTEAFFGQGTRLTVV.

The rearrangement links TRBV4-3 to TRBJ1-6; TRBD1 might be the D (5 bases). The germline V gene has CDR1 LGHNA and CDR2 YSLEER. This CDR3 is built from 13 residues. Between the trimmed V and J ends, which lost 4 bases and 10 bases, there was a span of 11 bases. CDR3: CASSPSNRSPLHF. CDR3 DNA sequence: TGCGCCAGCAGCCCATCGAACAGGTCACCCCTCCACTTT.

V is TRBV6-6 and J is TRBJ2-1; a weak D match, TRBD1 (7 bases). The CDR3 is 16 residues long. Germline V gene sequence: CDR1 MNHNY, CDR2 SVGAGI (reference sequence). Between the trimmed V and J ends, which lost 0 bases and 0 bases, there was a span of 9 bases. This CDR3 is CASSYSRGVSYNEQFF. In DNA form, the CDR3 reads TGTGCCAGCAGTTACTCCAGGGGGGTCTCCTACAATGAGCAGTTCTTC.

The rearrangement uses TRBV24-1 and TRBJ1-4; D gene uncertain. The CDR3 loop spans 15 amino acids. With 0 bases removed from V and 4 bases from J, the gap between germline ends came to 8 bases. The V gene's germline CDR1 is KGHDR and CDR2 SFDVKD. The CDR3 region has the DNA TGTGCCACCAGTGATTTGCCGGGAAATAATGAAAAACTGTTTTTT. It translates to CATSDLPGNNEKLFF.

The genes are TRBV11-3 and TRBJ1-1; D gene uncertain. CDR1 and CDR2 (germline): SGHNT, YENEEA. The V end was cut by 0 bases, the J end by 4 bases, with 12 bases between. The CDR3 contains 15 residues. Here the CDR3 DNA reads TGTGCCAGCAGCTTAGAACGGGGAGGTGGCACTGAAGCTTTCTTT. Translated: CASSLERGGGTEAFF.

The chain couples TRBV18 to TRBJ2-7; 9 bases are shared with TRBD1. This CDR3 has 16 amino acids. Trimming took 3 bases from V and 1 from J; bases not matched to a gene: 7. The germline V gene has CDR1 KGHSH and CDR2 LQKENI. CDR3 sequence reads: CASSPKTGTGSYEQYF. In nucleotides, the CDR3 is TGTGCCAGCTCACCTAAGACCGGGACAGGGTCCTACGAGCAGTACTTC.

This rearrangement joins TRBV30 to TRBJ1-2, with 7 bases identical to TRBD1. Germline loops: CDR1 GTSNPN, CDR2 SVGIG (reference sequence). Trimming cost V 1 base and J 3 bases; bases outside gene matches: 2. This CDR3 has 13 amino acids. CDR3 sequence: CAWSATGYYGYTF. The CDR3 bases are TGTGCCTGGAGTGCGACAGGGTACTATGGCTACACCTTC. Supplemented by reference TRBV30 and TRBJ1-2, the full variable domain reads SQTIHQWPATLVQPVGSPLSLECTVEGTSNPNLYWYRQAAGRGLQLLFYSVGIGQISSEVPQNLSASRPQDRQFILSSKKLLLSDSGFYLCAWSATGYYGYTFGSGTRLTVV.

CDR3 sequence: CASSPLNQGAQYF. Here the CDR3 DNA reads TGTGCCAGCAGTCCCCTAAATCAAGGGGCCCAGTACTTC. The chain couples TRBV27 to TRBJ2-5, with D maybe TRBD1 (5 bases). This CDR3 has 13 amino acids. Trimming shortened V by 5 bases and J by 9 bases, and 16 bases separated the two germline ends. Germline-derived CDR1 and CDR2 are MNHEY and SMNVEV (reference sequence).

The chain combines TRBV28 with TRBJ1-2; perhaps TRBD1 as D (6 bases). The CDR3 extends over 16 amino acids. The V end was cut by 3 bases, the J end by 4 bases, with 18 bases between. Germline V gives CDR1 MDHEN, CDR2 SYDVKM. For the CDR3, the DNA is TGTGCCAGCAGTTTGGGGGGGGGACAACCCCTCTATGGCTACACCTTC. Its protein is CASSLGGGQPLYGYTF.

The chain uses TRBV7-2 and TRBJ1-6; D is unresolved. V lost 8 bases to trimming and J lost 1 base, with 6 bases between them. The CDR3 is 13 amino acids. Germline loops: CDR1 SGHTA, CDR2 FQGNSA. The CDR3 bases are TGTGCCAGCGGGAGGTCCTATAATTCACCCCTCCACTTT. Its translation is CASGRSYNSPLHF.

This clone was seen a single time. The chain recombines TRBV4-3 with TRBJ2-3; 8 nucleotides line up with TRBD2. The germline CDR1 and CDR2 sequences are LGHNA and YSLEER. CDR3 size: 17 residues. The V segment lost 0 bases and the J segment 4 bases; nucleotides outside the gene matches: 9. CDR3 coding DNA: TGCGCCAGCAGCCAAGATCCGATAGCGGGGAGGGCAGATACGCAGTATTTT. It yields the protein CASSQDPIAGRADTQYF.

The CDR3 DNA follows: TGTGCCAGCAGCTTAGAAGGACTAAACATTCAGTACTTC. This gives the protein CASSLEGLNIQYF. The chain employs TRBV7-2 and TRBJ2-4; maybe TRBD2 (5 bases). Germline CDR1 and CDR2: SGHTA and FQGNSA. V was pared by 1 base and J by 6 bases, with 7 bases between. There are 13 residues in the CDR3.

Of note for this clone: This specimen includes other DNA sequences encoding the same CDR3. The CDR3 coding sequence is TGTGCCAGCAGTTATAGGGGTGAGACCCAGTACTTC. Protein product: CASSYRGETQYF. The chain employs TRBV6-5 and TRBJ2-5, with TRBD1 as a possible D gene (5 bases). Between the trimmed V and J ends, which lost 3 bases and 5 bases, there was a span of 7 bases. Germline V CDR1 and CDR2: MNHEY, SVGAGI. CDR3 length: 12 amino acids.

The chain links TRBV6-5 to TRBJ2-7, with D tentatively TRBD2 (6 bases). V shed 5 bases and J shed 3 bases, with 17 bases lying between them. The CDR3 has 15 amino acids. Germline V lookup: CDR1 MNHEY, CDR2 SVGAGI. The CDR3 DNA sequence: TGTGCCAGCAGTCTTTACGGGGGACCCAACTACGAGCAGTACGTC. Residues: CASSLYGGPNYEQYV.